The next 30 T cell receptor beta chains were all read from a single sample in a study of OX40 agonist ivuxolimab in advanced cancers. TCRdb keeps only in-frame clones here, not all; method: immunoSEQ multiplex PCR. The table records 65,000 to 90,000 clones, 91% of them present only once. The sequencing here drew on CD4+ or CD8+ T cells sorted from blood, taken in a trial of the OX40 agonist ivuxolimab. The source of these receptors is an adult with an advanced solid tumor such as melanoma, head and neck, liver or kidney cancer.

The CDR3 sequence: CASQRDSYEQYF. The CDR3 nucleotides read TGTGCCAGTCAAAGGGACTCCTACGAGCAGTACTTC. The chain links TRBV6-1 to TRBJ2-7; no clear D. Trimming left V 9 bases short and J 0 bases short, with 9 bases between. Germline CDR1 is MNHNS and CDR2 is SASEGT. This CDR3 contains 12 residues.

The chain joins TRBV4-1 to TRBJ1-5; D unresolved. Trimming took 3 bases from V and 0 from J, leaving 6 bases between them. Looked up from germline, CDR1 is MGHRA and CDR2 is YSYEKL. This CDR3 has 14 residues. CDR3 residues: CASSHDLSNQPQHF. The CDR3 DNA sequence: TGCGCCAGCAGCCACGACCTTAGCAATCAGCCCCAGCATTTT.

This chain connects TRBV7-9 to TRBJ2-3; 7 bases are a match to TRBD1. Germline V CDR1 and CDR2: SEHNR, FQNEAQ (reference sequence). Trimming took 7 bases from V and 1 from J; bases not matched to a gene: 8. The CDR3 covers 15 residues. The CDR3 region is CASTRRQGRTDTQYF. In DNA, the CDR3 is TGTGCCAGCACCAGGAGACAGGGCCGCACAGATACGCAGTATTTT. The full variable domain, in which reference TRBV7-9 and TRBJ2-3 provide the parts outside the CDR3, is DTGVSQNPRHKITKRGQNVTFRCDPISEHNRLYWYRQTLGQGPEFLTYFQNEAQLEKSRLLSDRFSAERPKGSFSTLEIQRTEQGDSAMYLCASTRRQGRTDTQYFGPGTRLTVL.

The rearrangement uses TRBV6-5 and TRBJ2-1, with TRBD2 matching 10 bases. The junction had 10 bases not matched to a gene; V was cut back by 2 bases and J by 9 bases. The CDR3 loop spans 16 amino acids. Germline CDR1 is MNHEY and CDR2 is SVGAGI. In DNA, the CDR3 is TGTGCCAGCAGTTACCTACCTAGCGGGGGTCTCACTGAGCAGTTCTTC. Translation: CASSYLPSGGLTEQFF.

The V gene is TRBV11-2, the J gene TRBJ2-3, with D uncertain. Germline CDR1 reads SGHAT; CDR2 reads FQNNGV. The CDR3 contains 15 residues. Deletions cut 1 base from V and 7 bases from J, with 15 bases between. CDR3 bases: TGTGCCAGCAGCTTAGCTGAGGCCGCGTATTATACGCAGTATTTT. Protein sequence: CASSLAEAAYYTQYF. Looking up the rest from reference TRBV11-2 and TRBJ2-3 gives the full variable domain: EAGVAQSPRYKIIEKRQSVAFWCNPISGHATLYWYQQILGQGPKLLIQFQNNGVVDDSQLPKDRFSAERLKGVDSTLKIQPAKLEDSAVYLCASSLAEAAYYTQYFGPGTRLTVL.

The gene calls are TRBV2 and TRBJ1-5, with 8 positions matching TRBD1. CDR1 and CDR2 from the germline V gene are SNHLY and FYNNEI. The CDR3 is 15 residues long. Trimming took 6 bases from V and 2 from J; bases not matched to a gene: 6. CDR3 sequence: CASSPTGAGNQPQHF. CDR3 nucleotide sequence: TGTGCCAGCAGCCCGACAGGGGCGGGCAATCAGCCCCAGCATTTT.

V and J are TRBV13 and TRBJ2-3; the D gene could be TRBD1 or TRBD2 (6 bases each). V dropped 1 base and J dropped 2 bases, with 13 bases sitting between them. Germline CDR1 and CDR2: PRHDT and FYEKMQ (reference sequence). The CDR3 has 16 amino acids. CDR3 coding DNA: TGTGCCAGCAGCTTAGAGGTAGGGGGGAACACAGATACGCAGTATTTT. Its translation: CASSLEVGGNTDTQYF.

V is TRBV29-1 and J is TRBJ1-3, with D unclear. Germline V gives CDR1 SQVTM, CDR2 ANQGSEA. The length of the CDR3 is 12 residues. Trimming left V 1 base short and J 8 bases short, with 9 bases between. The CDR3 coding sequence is TGCAGCGTTGAAGCGGACGGAGACACCATATATTTT. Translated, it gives CSVEADGDTIYF. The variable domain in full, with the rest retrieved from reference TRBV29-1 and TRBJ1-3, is SAVISQKPSRDICQRGTSLTIQCQVDSQVTMMFWYRQQPGQSLTLIATANQGSEATYESGFVIDKFPISRPNLTFSTLTVSNMSPEDSSIYLCSVEADGDTIYFGEGSWLTVV.

CDR3 coding DNA: TGTGCCAGCAGCTCAAGGGAAAGCTCCTACAATGAGCAGTTCTTC. As protein: CASSSRESSYNEQFF. The rearrangement joins TRBV5-6 to TRBJ2-1, with no clear D. Germline V CDR1 and CDR2: SGHDT, YYEEEE. This CDR3 spans 15 amino acids. Trimming removed 3 bases at V and 0 bases at J, with 10 bases between.

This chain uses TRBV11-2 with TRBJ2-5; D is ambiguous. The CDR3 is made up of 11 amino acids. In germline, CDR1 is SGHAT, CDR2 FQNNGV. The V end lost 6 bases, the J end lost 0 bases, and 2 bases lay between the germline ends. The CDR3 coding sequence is TGTGCCAGCAGAAACCAAGAGACCCAGTACTTC. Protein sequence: CASRNQETQYF.

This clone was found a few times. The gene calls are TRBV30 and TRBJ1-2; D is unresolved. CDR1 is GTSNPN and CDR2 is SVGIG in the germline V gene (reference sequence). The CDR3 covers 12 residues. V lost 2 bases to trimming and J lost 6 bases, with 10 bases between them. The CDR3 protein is CAWSPYSHGYTF. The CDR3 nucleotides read TGTGCCTGGAGTCCCTACAGCCATGGCTACACCTTC.

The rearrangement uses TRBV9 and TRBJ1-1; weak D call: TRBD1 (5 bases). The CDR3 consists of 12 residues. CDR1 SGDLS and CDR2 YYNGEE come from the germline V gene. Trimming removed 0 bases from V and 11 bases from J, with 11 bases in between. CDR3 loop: CASSVDGGLAFF. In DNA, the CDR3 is TGTGCCAGCAGCGTAGATGGGGGGTTGGCTTTCTTT.

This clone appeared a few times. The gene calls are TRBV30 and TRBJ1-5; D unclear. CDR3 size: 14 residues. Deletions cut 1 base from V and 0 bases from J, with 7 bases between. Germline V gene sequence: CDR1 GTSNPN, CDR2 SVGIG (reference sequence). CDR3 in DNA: TGTGCCTGGAGTGATGATGTTAGCAATCAGCCCCAGCATTTT. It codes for CAWSDDVSNQPQHF.

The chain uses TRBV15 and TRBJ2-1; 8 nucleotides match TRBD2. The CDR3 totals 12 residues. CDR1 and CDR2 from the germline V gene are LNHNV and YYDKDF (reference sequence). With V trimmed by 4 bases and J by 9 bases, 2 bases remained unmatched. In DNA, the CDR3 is TGTGCCACCAGCATCACTAGCGGTGAGCAGTTCTTC. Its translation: CATSITSGEQFF.

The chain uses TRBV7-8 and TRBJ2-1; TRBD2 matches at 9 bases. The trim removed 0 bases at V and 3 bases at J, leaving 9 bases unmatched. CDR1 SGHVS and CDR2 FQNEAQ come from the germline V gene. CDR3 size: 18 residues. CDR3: CASSLALSGGPYYNEQFF. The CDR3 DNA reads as TGTGCCAGCAGCTTAGCGCTTAGCGGGGGACCATACTACAATGAGCAGTTCTTC.

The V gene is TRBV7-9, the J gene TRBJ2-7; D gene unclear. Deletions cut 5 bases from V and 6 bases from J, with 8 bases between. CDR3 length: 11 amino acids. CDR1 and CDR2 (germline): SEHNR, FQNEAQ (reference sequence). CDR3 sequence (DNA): TGTGCCAGCAGCCGGGCCCTCGAGCAGTACTTC. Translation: CASSRALEQYF.

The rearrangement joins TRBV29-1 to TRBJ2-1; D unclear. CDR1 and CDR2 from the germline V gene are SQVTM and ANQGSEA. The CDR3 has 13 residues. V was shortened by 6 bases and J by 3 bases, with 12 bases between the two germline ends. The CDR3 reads CSVMVPFYNEQFF. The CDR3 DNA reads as TGCAGCGTAATGGTTCCATTCTACAATGAGCAGTTCTTC.

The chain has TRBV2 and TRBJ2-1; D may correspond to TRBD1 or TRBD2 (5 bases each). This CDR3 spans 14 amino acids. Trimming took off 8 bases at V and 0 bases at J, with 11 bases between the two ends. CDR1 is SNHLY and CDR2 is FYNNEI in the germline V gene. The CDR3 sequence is CASPGTSSYNEQFF. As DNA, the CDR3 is TGTGCCAGCCCCGGGACGAGCTCCTACAATGAGCAGTTCTTC.

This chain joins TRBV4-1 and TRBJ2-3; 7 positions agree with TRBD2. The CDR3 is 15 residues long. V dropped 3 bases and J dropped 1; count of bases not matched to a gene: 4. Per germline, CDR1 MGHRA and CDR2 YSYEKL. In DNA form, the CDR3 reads TGCGCCAGCAGCCACATTACTAGCGGCACAGATACGCAGTATTTT. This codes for CASSHITSGTDTQYF.

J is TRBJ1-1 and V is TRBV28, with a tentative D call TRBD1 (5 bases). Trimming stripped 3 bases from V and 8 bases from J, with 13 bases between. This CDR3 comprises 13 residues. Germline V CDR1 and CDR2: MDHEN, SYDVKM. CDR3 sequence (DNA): TGTGCCAGCAGTTTTCGGCCAGCAGGGGAAGCTTTCTTT. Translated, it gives CASSFRPAGEAFF. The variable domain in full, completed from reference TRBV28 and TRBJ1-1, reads DVKVTQSSRYLVKRTGEKVFLECVQDMDHENMFWYRQDPGLGLRLIYFSYDVKMKEKGDIPEGYSVSREKKERFSLILESASTNQTSMYLCASSFRPAGEAFFGQGTRLTVV.

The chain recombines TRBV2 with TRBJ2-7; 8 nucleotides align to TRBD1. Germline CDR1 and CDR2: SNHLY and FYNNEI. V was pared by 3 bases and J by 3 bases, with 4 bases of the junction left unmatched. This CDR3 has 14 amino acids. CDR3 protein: CASSDYRGIYEQYF. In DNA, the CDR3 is TGTGCCAGCAGTGACTACAGGGGGATCTACGAGCAGTACTTC.

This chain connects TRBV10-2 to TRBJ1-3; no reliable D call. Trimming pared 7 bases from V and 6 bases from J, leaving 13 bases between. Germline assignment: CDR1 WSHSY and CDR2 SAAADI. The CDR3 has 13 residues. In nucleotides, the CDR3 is TGCGCCAGCACCGAGGGAGGGTCAAACACCATATATTTT. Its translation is CASTEGGSNTIYF.

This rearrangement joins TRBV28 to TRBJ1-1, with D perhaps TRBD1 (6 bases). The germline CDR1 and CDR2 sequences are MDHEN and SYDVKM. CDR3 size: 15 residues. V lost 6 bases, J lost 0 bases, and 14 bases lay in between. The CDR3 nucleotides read TGTGCCAGCAGGGTAGGACAGTGGGTGAACACTGAAGCTTTCTTT. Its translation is CASRVGQWVNTEAFF.

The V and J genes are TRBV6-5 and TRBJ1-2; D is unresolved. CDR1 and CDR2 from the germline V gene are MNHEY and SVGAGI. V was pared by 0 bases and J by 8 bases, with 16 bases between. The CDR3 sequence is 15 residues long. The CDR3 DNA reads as TGTGCCAGCAGTTACTCGCCCCCCTCCAGAGGAGGCTACACCTTC. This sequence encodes CASSYSPPSRGGYTF.

CDR3 protein: CASSQEEGYGYTF. Written as DNA, the CDR3 is TGTGCCAGCAGCCAAGAGGAAGGCTATGGCTACACCTTC. V is TRBV4-2 and J is TRBJ1-2; no definite D call. The CDR3 runs to 13 residues. Germline V lookup: CDR1 LGHNA, CDR2 YNFKEQ. Trimming removed 0 bases at V and 4 bases at J, with 6 bases between.

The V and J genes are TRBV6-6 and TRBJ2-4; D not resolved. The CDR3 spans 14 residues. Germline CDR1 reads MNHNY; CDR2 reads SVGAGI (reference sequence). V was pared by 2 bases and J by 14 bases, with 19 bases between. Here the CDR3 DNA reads TGTGCCAGCAGTTACGAGAGTGGTGTGTTCAAGGAGTACTTC. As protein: CASSYESGVFKEYF.

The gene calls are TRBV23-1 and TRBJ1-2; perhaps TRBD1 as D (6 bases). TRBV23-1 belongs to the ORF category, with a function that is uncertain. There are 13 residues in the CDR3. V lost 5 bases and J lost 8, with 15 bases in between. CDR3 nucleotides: TGCGCCAGCAGTTCCGACAGGCTGAGGGGCTACACCTTC. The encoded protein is CASSSDRLRGYTF.

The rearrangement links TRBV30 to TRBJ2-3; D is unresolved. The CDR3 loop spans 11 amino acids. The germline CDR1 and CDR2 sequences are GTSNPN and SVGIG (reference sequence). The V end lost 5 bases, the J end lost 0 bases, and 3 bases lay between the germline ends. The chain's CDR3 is CAWSSTDTQYF. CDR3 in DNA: TGTGCCTGGTCGAGCACAGATACGCAGTATTTT.

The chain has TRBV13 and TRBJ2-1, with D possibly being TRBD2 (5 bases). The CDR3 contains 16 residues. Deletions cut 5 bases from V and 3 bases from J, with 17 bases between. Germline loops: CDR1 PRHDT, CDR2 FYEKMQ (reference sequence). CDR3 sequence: CASSPLDSPFYNEQFF. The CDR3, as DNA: TGTGCCAGCAGCCCATTGGACTCGCCTTTCTACAATGAGCAGTTCTTC.

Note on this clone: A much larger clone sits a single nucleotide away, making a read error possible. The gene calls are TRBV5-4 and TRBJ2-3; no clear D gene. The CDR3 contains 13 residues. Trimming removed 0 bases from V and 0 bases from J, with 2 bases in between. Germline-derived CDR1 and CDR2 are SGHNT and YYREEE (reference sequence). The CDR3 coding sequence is TGTGCCAGCAGCTTGGAAAGCACAGATACGCAGTATTTT. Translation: CASSLESTDTQYF.